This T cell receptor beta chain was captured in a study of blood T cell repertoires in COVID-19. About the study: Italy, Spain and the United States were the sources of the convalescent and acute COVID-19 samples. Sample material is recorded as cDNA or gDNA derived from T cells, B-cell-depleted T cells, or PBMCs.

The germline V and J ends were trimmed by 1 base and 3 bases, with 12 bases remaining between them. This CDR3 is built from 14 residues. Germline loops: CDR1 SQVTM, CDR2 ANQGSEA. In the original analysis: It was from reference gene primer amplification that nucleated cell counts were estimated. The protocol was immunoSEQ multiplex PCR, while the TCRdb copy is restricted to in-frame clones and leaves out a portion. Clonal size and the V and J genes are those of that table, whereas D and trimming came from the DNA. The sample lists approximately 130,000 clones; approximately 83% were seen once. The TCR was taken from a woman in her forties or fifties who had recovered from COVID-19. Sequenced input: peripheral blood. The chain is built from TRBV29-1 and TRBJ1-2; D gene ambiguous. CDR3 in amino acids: CSVEGSGSYYGYTF. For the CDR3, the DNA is TGCAGCGTTGAAGGAAGCGGCAGCTACTATGGCTACACCTTC.